One and the same sample provided the 29 T cell receptor beta chains below, sequenced in a study of T cell responses to AZD1222 COVID-19 vaccine. This table comes from immunoSEQ multiplex PCR, and its TCRdb copy is limited to in-frame clones, with some not included. There are some 150,000 clones in the sample; just under 95% occur only once, and 4% to 5.5% lies in the top ten. The material sequenced was peripheral blood, taken on day 0 of AZD1222 vaccination. Receptors were obtained from an adult in good health.

The CDR3 spells CATSEVAGATGELFF. CDR3 in DNA: TGTGCCACCAGTGAGGTAGCGGGAGCCACCGGGGAGCTGTTTTTT. The genes are TRBV24-1 and TRBJ2-2; 9 nucleotides line up with TRBD2. CDR3 length: 15 amino acids. After removal of 4 bases from V and 4 bases from J, the junction contained 3 bases not matched to a gene. Germline CDR1 KGHDR, CDR2 SFDVKD.

This chain joins TRBV28 and TRBJ2-3; maybe TRBD1 (6 bases). This CDR3 comprises 16 residues. Germline-derived CDR1 and CDR2 are MDHEN and SYDVKM. V dropped 6 bases and J dropped 6 bases, with 22 bases sitting between them. The CDR3 nucleotides read TGTGCCAGCAGCCAACAGGGCGAGCTAGATATGGATACGCAGTATTTT. Translation gives CASSQQGELDMDTQYF.

V usage is TRBV27 and J usage is TRBJ2-7; 7 nucleotides align to TRBD1. Germline CDR1 and CDR2: MNHEY and SMNVEV (reference sequence). This CDR3 has 13 residues. V lost 4 bases, J lost 5 bases, and 5 bases stayed unmatched. CDR3: CASSSGGKDEQYF. The CDR3 DNA reads as TGTGCCAGCAGTTCAGGGGGTAAGGACGAGCAGTACTTC.

The gene calls are TRBV2 and TRBJ1-6; 11 positions agree with TRBD1. Germline CDR1 SNHLY, CDR2 FYNNEI. The CDR3 is 16 amino acids. Trimming took 4 bases from V and 8 from J; bases not matched to a gene: 7. DNA for the CDR3: TGTGCCAGCAGTGGATCCGGGACAGGGGGTGATTCACCCCTCCACTTT. Translation: CASSGSGTGGDSPLHF.

The chain couples TRBV6-6 to TRBJ2-1, with D hard to call. The V gene's germline CDR1 is MNHNY and CDR2 SVGAGI (reference sequence). The germline V and J ends were trimmed by 4 bases and 15 bases, with 16 bases remaining between them. The CDR3 has 12 residues. CDR3 in DNA: TGTGCCAGCAGTTCCCCGATAATGAGTCGGTTCTTC. Protein sequence: CASSSPIMSRFF.

J is TRBJ2-2 and V is TRBV2; 9 bases map to TRBD2. From germline, CDR1 is SNHLY and CDR2 FYNNEI. V lost 6 bases to trimming and J lost 5 bases; unmatched junction nucleotides: 1. This CDR3 region has 13 residues. The CDR3 DNA reads TGTGCCAGCAGGACTAGCGGAACCGGGGAGCTGTTTTTT. Amino acid sequence: CASRTSGTGELFF. The whole variable domain, remainder taken from reference TRBV2 and TRBJ2-2, is EPEVTQTPSHQVTQMGQEVILRCVPISNHLYFYWYRQILGQKVEFLVSFYNNEISEKSEIFDDQFSVERPDGSNFTLKIRSTKLEDSAMYFCASRTSGTGELFFGEGSRLTVL.

The J gene is TRBJ1-1, the V gene TRBV19; 7 nucleotides agree with TRBD1. Germline values: CDR1 LNHDA, CDR2 SQIVND (reference sequence). This CDR3 region has 17 residues. Losses at the gene ends were 3 bases for V and 0 bases for J; bases not matched to a gene: 10. The CDR3 loop is CASSIKDRPIMNTEAFF. The CDR3 DNA sequence: TGTGCCAGTAGTATTAAGGACAGGCCCATCATGAACACTGAAGCTTTCTTT. The full variable domain, in which reference TRBV19 and TRBJ1-1 provide the parts outside the CDR3, is DGGITQSPKYLFRKEGQNVTLSCEQNLNHDAMYWYRQDPGQGLRLIYYSQIVNDFQKGDIAEGYSVSREKKESFPLTVTSAQKNPTAFYLCASSIKDRPIMNTEAFFGQGTRLTVV.

V usage is TRBV28 and J usage is TRBJ2-3; D remains unclear. The CDR3 is 13 amino acids. Germline V gene lookup returns CDR1 MDHEN and CDR2 SYDVKM. V was pared by 6 bases and J by 3 bases, with 10 bases between. The CDR3 protein is CASRKGRTDTQYF. CDR3 DNA: TGTGCCAGCAGAAAAGGGCGGACAGATACGCAGTATTTT.

The chain has TRBV7-8 and TRBJ2-3, with D possibly TRBD2 on 6 matching bases. The CDR3 consists of 16 residues. With 4 bases removed from V and 3 bases from J, the gap between germline ends came to 17 bases. From germline, CDR1 is SGHVS and CDR2 FQNEAQ. The CDR3: CASSSGLAGGTDTQYF. The CDR3 DNA follows: TGTGCCAGCAGCTCCGGTCTAGCCGGGGGAACAGATACGCAGTATTTT.

The gene calls are TRBV6-5 and TRBJ1-4, with D possibly TRBD1 on 6 matching bases. This CDR3 contains 15 residues. Trimming took 7 bases from V and 0 from J, leaving 12 bases between them. Germline CDR1 and CDR2: MNHEY and SVGAGI. The CDR3 is CASTGQRTTNEKLFF. The CDR3 coding sequence is TGTGCCAGCACCGGACAGAGAACAACTAATGAAAAACTGTTTTTT.

The gene calls are TRBV7-9 and TRBJ1-5, with 9 nucleotides matching TRBD1. The CDR3 extends over 16 amino acids. Germline CDR1 is SEHNR and CDR2 is FQNEAQ (reference sequence). The V segment lost 5 bases and the J segment 6 bases; nucleotides outside the gene matches: 11. DNA for the CDR3: TGTGCCAGCAGCGAGGCCGGGACAGGGTTGGGTCAGCCCCAGCATTTT. This encodes CASSEAGTGLGQPQHF.

The chain joins TRBV29-1 to TRBJ1-1, with TRBD1 as a possible D gene (5 bases). CDR1 is SQVTM and CDR2 is ANQGSEA in the germline V gene. Trimming cost V 4 bases and J 0 bases, with 12 bases left between them. The CDR3 loop spans 14 amino acids. CDR3 DNA sequence: TGCAGCGTTGTCGGGGACCCAATGAACACTGAAGCTTTCTTT. Encoded protein: CSVVGDPMNTEAFF.

The chain couples TRBV7-9 to TRBJ2-3; D may match TRBD1 or TRBD2 (6 bases each). The CDR3 runs to 15 residues. CDR1 is SEHNR and CDR2 is FQNEAQ in the germline V gene (reference sequence). The V gene lost 1 base and the J gene lost 4 bases, with 12 bases spanning the gap. CDR3 nucleotides: TGTGCCAGCAGCTTAGAACGGGGGCCCCCAGATACGCAGTATTTT. It codes for CASSLERGPPDTQYF. The full variable domain, with the rest looked up from reference TRBV7-9 and TRBJ2-3, is DTGVSQNPRHKITKRGQNVTFRCDPISEHNRLYWYRQTLGQGPEFLTYFQNEAQLEKSRLLSDRFSAERPKGSFSTLEIQRTEQGDSAMYLCASSLERGPPDTQYFGPGTRLTVL.

The J gene is TRBJ1-2, the V gene TRBV7-2, with 8 bases matching TRBD1. This CDR3 region has 15 residues. Germline V CDR1 and CDR2: SGHTA, FQGNSA. V trimming: 5 bases; J trimming: 6 bases; junction bases outside the gene matches: 11. For the CDR3, the DNA is TGTGCCAGCAGCCCAACCCGTAGGACAGGGAATGGCTACACCTTC. Amino acid sequence: CASSPTRRTGNGYTF.

CDR3 DNA: TGTGCCAGTAGTATCCTCCGGGGGGCGGGCACAGATACGCAGTATTTT. It encodes CASSILRGAGTDTQYF. The chain couples TRBV19 to TRBJ2-3; D perhaps matches TRBD2 (7 bases). Germline V CDR1 and CDR2: LNHDA, SQIVND (reference sequence). The CDR3 covers 16 residues. The germline V and J ends were trimmed by 3 bases and 1 base, with 14 bases remaining between them.

This chain joins TRBV29-1 and TRBJ2-1; possibly TRBD1 or TRBD2 for D (5 bases each). The V gene lost 6 bases and the J gene lost 3 bases, with 15 bases spanning the gap. This CDR3 has 14 residues. CDR1 is SQVTM, CDR2 ANQGSEA, per germline. The CDR3 nucleotides read TGCAGCGTGGGGGTGGATAGATACTACAATGAGCAGTTCTTC. Protein product: CSVGVDRYYNEQFF.

The rearrangement uses TRBV6-4 and TRBJ1-5; 7 bases map to TRBD1. The CDR3 is 14 residues long. With 3 bases clipped from V and 3 bases from J, the junction kept 2 bases outside the gene matches. From germline, CDR1 is MRHNA and CDR2 SNTAGT. CDR3 DNA: TGTGCCAGCAGTGAAACAGGGGCCAATCAGCCCCAGCATTTT. This encodes CASSETGANQPQHF.

The chain links TRBV28 to TRBJ2-5; D remains unclear. The CDR3 loop spans 13 amino acids. V was clipped by 3 bases and J by 1 base, with 6 bases between them. Looked up from germline, CDR1 is MDHEN and CDR2 is SYDVKM. CDR3 protein: CASSFHSQETQYF. Here the CDR3 DNA reads TGTGCCAGCAGTTTCCACAGCCAAGAGACCCAGTACTTC.

The chain joins TRBV2 to TRBJ2-5, with 7 bases matching TRBD2. The CDR3 extends over 12 amino acids. V trimming: 6 bases; J trimming: 12 bases; junction bases outside the gene matches: 10. Germline V gives CDR1 SNHLY, CDR2 FYNNEI. The CDR3 DNA is TGTGCCAGCAGGCGGGGGACTACCGGAAAGTACTTC. Protein: CASRRGTTGKYF. Looking up the rest from reference TRBV2 and TRBJ2-5 gives the full variable domain: EPEVTQTPSHQVTQMGQEVILRCVPISNHLYFYWYRQILGQKVEFLVSFYNNEISEKSEIFDDQFSVERPDGSNFTLKIRSTKLEDSAMYFCASRRGTTGKYFGPGTRLLVL.

V usage is TRBV7-2 and J usage is TRBJ2-4; the match to TRBD2 covers 14 bases. The CDR3 has 16 residues. V trimming: 1 base; J trimming: 6 bases; junction bases outside the gene matches: 2. CDR1 is SGHTA, CDR2 FQGNSA, per germline. The CDR3 region is CASSLGTSGGTNIQYF. Written as DNA, the CDR3 is TGTGCCAGCAGCTTAGGGACTAGCGGGGGGACAAACATTCAGTACTTC.

The V and J genes are TRBV6-1 and TRBJ1-4; D possibly corresponds to TRBD1 (5 bases). V lost 4 bases to trimming and J lost 3 bases, with 15 bases between them. The CDR3 runs 16 residues. Germline loops: CDR1 MNHNS, CDR2 SASEGT. This CDR3 reads CASSARGRGSNEKLFF. The CDR3 DNA follows: TGTGCCAGCAGTGCCCGAGGGAGGGGATCTAATGAAAAACTGTTTTTT.

This chain connects TRBV28 to TRBJ1-1; the D gene is possibly TRBD1 (5 bases). CDR1 is MDHEN, CDR2 SYDVKM, per germline. The CDR3 is made up of 14 amino acids. The V and J ends lost 7 bases and 8 bases respectively, with 20 bases between them. This CDR3 reads CASKILYGGGEAFF. CDR3 sequence (DNA): TGTGCCAGCAAGATCTTATACGGCGGGGGAGAAGCTTTCTTT.

The CDR3 sequence: CASSQLGSGSSEQYF. DNA of the CDR3: TGTGCCAGCAGCCAATTGGGTAGCGGGAGTAGTGAGCAGTACTTC. This chain uses TRBV4-2 with TRBJ2-7; TRBD2 aligns across 9 bases. The CDR3 consists of 15 residues. Germline values: CDR1 LGHNA, CDR2 YNFKEQ. V lost 2 bases and J lost 7; bases outside the gene matches: 9.

The rearrangement links TRBV28 to TRBJ2-1; 8 nucleotides agree with TRBD2. V lost 2 bases, J lost 7 bases, and 10 bases stayed unmatched. There are 16 residues in the CDR3. The germline CDR1 and CDR2 sequences are MDHEN and SYDVKM. DNA of the CDR3: TGTGCCAGCAGTTTAACCCAAACTAGCGGTAGTAATGAGCAGTTCTTC. Amino acid sequence: CASSLTQTSGSNEQFF.

This clone was seen only once. V gene TRBV11-2 combines with J gene TRBJ1-2; unclear D gene. Trimming shortened V by 1 base and J by 3 bases, and 6 bases separated the two germline ends. CDR3 length equals 13 residues. The germline V gene encodes CDR1 SGHAT and CDR2 FQNNGV. CDR3: CASSLGRDYGYTF. CDR3 DNA sequence: TGTGCCAGCAGCTTAGGGAGGGACTATGGCTACACCTTC.

The rearrangement links TRBV7-2 to TRBJ1-1; D unclear. Germline V gene lookup returns CDR1 SGHTA and CDR2 FQGNSA. The germline V and J ends were trimmed by 4 bases and 3 bases, with 12 bases remaining between them. The CDR3 sequence is 14 residues long. CDR3 DNA: TGTGCCAGCAGCTCAGCGGGGAAAGACACTGAAGCTTTCTTT. Translating it yields CASSSAGKDTEAFF. Variable domain in full (rest from reference TRBV7-2 and TRBJ1-1): GAGVSQSPSNKVTEKGKDVELRCDPISGHTALYWYRQSLGQGLEFLIYFQGNSAPDKSGLPSDRFSAERTGGSVSTLTIQRTQQEDSAVYLCASSSAGKDTEAFFGQGTRLTVV.

The CDR3 sequence is CASSGDRDDIQYF. The CDR3 bases are TGTGCCAGCAGTGGGGACAGGGACGACATTCAGTACTTC. The chain employs TRBV6-2 or TRBV6-3 and TRBJ2-4; 9 bases agree with TRBD1. Germline-derived CDR1 and CDR2 are MNHEY and SVGEGT. The CDR3 loop spans 13 amino acids. The junction had 4 bases not matched to a gene; V was cut back by 5 bases and J by 8 bases.

The chain is built from TRBV6-2 or TRBV6-3 and TRBJ2-4, with TRBD2 matching 8 bases. The V and J ends lost 5 bases and 3 bases, in that order; junction bases with no gene match: 15. Germline CDR1 is MNHEY and CDR2 is SVGEGT. The CDR3 covers 18 residues. The CDR3, as DNA: TGTGCCAGCAGTCTCGCGGGGGGACACACGGGAGTCAAAAACATTCAGTACTTC. It translates to CASSLAGGHTGVKNIQYF.

As for this clone: This CDR3 is also generated by other DNA sequences in the sample. This chain uses TRBV19 with TRBJ1-2, with a possible D match to TRBD1 (5 bases). Germline lookup yields CDR1 LNHDA and CDR2 SQIVND (reference sequence). V shed 5 bases and J shed 2 bases, with 6 bases lying between them. The CDR3 loop spans 12 amino acids. The CDR3 sequence is CASSGQNYGYTF. Written as DNA, the CDR3 is TGTGCCAGTAGTGGACAAAACTATGGCTACACCTTC. Full variable domain (remainder filled in from reference TRBV19 and TRBJ1-2): DGGITQSPKYLFRKEGQNVTLSCEQNLNHDAMYWYRQDPGQGLRLIYYSQIVNDFQKGDIAEGYSVSREKKESFPLTVTSAQKNPTAFYLCASSGQNYGYTFGSGTRLTVV.